The source of this T cell receptor beta chain is a study of chemoradiotherapy in HPV16-positive cancers. Findings and limits, study-wide: The functional HPV-specific definition rests on just a couple of HPV16-positive patients. Non-HPV-specific T cells did not expand in tumors during treatment, whereas candidate HPV-specific clones and E7-related motifs did.

Repertoires were sampled repeatedly during chemoradiotherapy. This clone was seen a handful of times. What it recognizes is unknown. The V end was cut by 6 bases, the J end by 9 bases, with 14 bases between. This CDR3 is built from 11 residues. Germline V lookup: CDR1 SQVTM, CDR2 ANQGSEA. The data were produced by immunoSEQ multiplex PCR, yet TCRdb's version contains in-frame clones alone and is incomplete. The data contain around 7,000 clones, 82% of them singletons. Sample: tumor tissue, taken from a patient who underwent chemoradiotherapy. The chain uses TRBV29-1 and TRBJ1-1, with D possibly TRBD1 on 6 matching bases. The source of this sequence is a human donor with HPV-associated anogenital cancer. The CDR3 DNA follows: TGCAGCGTCGTCGACAGGTACAAAGCTTTCTTT. Translated, it gives CSVVDRYKAFF.